These T cell receptor beta chains were read from a single sample in a study of cytomegalovirus exposure and HLA in healthy donors. Only in-frame clones appear in the TCRdb table, and some are missing; sequencing was by immunoSEQ multiplex PCR. The sample has 99,000 or so clones, more than 60% seen once. Source material: PBMCs. The source is a woman aged 40-49 years in good health and CMV-seropositive. Both conserved end residues are part of each CDR3. A D gene is named only where the DNA matches it firmly. The listing skips clone size in some rows; elsewhere it reads once, few, many or a size class.

V gene,D gene,J gene,clone size,CDR3 DNA,CDR3 protein
TRBV5-1,.,TRBJ2-5,.,TGCGCCAGCAGCTCGGCGGGCCATGAGGTATCCCAGTACTTC,CASSSAGHEVSQYF
TRBV25-1,TRBD1,TRBJ2-5,.,TGTGCCAGCAGTGATTGGAGTAGGGGACAGGGGGCTTCTGAGACCCAGTACTTC,CASSDWSRGQGASETQYF
TRBV28,.,TRBJ1-5,.,TGTGCCAGCAGTGAACAACATTCTGGGCCCCAGCATTTT,CASSEQHSGPQHF
TRBV4-1,.,TRBJ1-4,.,TGCGCCAGCAGCCAAGAATCTTACAGCCCCATTAATGAAAAACTGTTTTTT,CASSQESYSPINEKLFF
TRBV10-3,.,TRBJ2-3,.,TGTGCCACAGCGACAGATACGCAGTATTTT,CATATDTQYF
TRBV4-2,.,TRBJ1-2,.,TGTGCCAGCAGCCAAGTAACAGCTAACTATGGCTACACCTTC,CASSQVTANYGYTF
TRBV6-6,TRBD1,TRBJ1-1,.,TGTGCCAGCAGTTACCCCGGACAGGGGGCTTTCTTT,CASSYPGQGAFF
TRBV7-8,TRBD1,TRBJ1-5,.,TGTGCCAGCAGCTTAGACAGGGGGGAACTTCAGCCCCAGCATTTT,CASSLDRGELQPQHF
TRBV27,TRBD2,TRBJ2-7,.,TGTGCCAGCAGTTTACGCGCCCTAGCGGGGGGGATGATCTTCTACGAGCAGTACTTC,CASSLRALAGGMIFYEQYF
TRBV9,.,TRBJ2-1,few,TGTGCCAGCAGCGTAGTACCCCTAGCGTGGCATGAGCAGTTCTTC,CASSVVPLAWHEQFF
TRBV5-4,.,TRBJ1-1,.,TGTGCCAGCAGCGGGGGACAGAACACTGAAGCTTTCTTT,CASSGGQNTEAFF
TRBV5-1,.,TRBJ1-1,.,TGCGCCAGCAGCTTGGACGGGATGAGTCGCACTGAAGCTTTCTTT,CASSLDGMSRTEAFF
TRBV28,TRBD2,TRBJ2-2,.,TGTGCCAGCAGTTTAGGGACTAGCCTATACACCGGGGAGCTGTTTTTT,CASSLGTSLYTGELFF
TRBV6-1,.,TRBJ1-1,.,TGTGCCAGCAGTGAAGTCGGTACCACTGAAGCTTTCTTT,CASSEVGTTEAFF
TRBV18,.,TRBJ2-1,.,TGTGCCAGCTCACCAGGGGGCCCCGAGCAGTTCTTC,CASSPGGPEQFF
TRBV13,TRBD1,TRBJ1-2,.,TGTGCCAGCAGTTGGCAACCTGGACAGGGGGTTGGCTACACCTTC,CASSWQPGQGVGYTF
TRBV7-9,.,TRBJ1-1,.,TGTGCCAGCAGCCCGGGCACTGAAGCTTTCTTT,CASSPGTEAFF
TRBV7-2,TRBD2,TRBJ2-1,once,TGTGCCAGCAGCCCGACTAGCGGGATCTACAATGAGCAGTTCTTC,CASSPTSGIYNEQFF
TRBV5-1,TRBD1,TRBJ1-2,.,TGCGCCAGCAGCGAGGGACAGGGGGTCTATGGCTACACCTTC,CASSEGQGVYGYTF
TRBV11-2,TRBD1,TRBJ1-2,.,TGTGCCAGCAGCTTAGGCCACCGGGACAGACCTTTTAACTATGGCTACACCTTC,CASSLGHRDRPFNYGYTF
TRBV7-8,.,TRBJ1-1,.,TGTGCCAGCAGCTTCGGGTGGAGTGCTGAAGCTTTCTTT,CASSFGWSAEAFF
TRBV7-9,TRBD2,TRBJ2-1,.,TGTGCCAGCAGCTATAGCGGGGATGAGCAGTTCTTC,CASSYSGDEQFF
TRBV27,TRBD1,TRBJ2-7,.,TGTGCCAGCAGTTTATCAGGGACAGATATTTGGTCCTACGAGCAGTACTTC,CASSLSGTDIWSYEQYF
TRBV30,.,TRBJ1-1,.,TGTGCCTGGATCCGCGTCCAAGCTTTCTTT,CAWIRVQAFF
TRBV28,.,TRBJ1-1,.,TGTGCCAGCAGCCCTATCCGGTACAGTTCGAACACTGAAGCTTTCTTT,CASSPIRYSSNTEAFF
TRBV7-2,TRBD1,TRBJ2-3,.,TGTGCCAGCAGCTTCCGGGACAGGAGTTATTCAGATACGCAGTATTTT,CASSFRDRSYSDTQYF
TRBV7-6,TRBD2,TRBJ2-1,once,TGTGCCAGCAGCCGGGCGCGGGGGGGCTACAATGAGCAGTTCTTC,CASSRARGGYNEQFF
TRBV6-5,.,TRBJ1-5,.,TGTGCCAGCAGTTACCCAGGGGAACCCCAGCATTTT,CASSYPGEPQHF
TRBV9,.,TRBJ2-3,.,TGTGCCAGCAGCGTGGAGGGAATGTCGGATACGCAGTATTTT,CASSVEGMSDTQYF
TRBV11-3,.,TRBJ1-6,.,TGTGCCAGCAGCTTAGGCTGGGAGGGACGGGATTCACCCCTCCACTTT,CASSLGWEGRDSPLHF
TRBV28,.,TRBJ2-4,.,TGTGCCAGCATAGGCAGGCTGAACATTCAGTACTTC,CASIGRLNIQYF
TRBV21-1,.,TRBJ1-3,.,TGTGCCAGCAGCAAAGCCCTCGGGGGAGGGCCTGATATCTTCGCTTTCGCTGGAAACACCATATATTTT,CASSKALGGGPDIFAFAGNTIYF
TRBV27,.,TRBJ1-4,.,TGTGCCAGCAGCCCGACAGAAGATAATGAAAAACTGTTTTTT,CASSPTEDNEKLFF
TRBV11-2,TRBD1,TRBJ2-3,.,TGTGCCAGCAGCCCCGTGGGGGACAGGGGGGTCCCAGATACGCAGTATTTT,CASSPVGDRGVPDTQYF
TRBV5-6,TRBD1,TRBJ1-1,few,TGTGCCAGCAGCTTGGCTAAACAGGGGGCCTACACTGAAGCTTTCTTT,CASSLAKQGAYTEAFF
TRBV19,TRBD2,TRBJ2-1,few,TGTGCCAGTAGGGCCCTAGCGGGAGTCGACAATGAGCAGTTCTTC,CASRALAGVDNEQFF
TRBV29-1,TRBD2,TRBJ2-1,few,TGCAGCGTTGGGGGGGGAGATATCTTGATTTACAATGAGCAGTTCTTC,CSVGGGDILIYNEQFF
TRBV7-2,TRBD2,TRBJ2-1,once,TGTGCCAGCAGCCCAACGGGGTTCAGGACTAGGAGCAATGAGCAGTTCTTC,CASSPTGFRTRSNEQFF
TRBV11-2,.,TRBJ2-5,.,TGTGCCAGCAGCCGGCCGCGGGTAGAAGAGACCCAGTACTTC,CASSRPRVEETQYF
TRBV4-2,TRBD2,TRBJ2-3,.,TGTGCCAGCAGCCAATTTACTAGCGGGGATCGCACAGATACGCAGTATTTT,CASSQFTSGDRTDTQYF
TRBV19,.,TRBJ2-1,few,TGTGCCAGTAGTATGTTTCCGACTGTTGGTGAGCAGTTCTTC,CASSMFPTVGEQFF
TRBV28,TRBD1,TRBJ1-1,once,TGTGCCAGCAACAGGGGGACTGAAGCTTTCTTT,CASNRGTEAFF
TRBV6-5,TRBD1,TRBJ2-3,.,TGTGCCAGCAGTCCCCAGGGGGCGAGGACAGATACGCAGTATTTT,CASSPQGARTDTQYF
TRBV6-5,TRBD2,TRBJ2-1,.,TGTGCCAGCCACCAGACTAGCGGGCCTTACAATGAGCAGTTCTTC,CASHQTSGPYNEQFF
TRBV5-1,.,TRBJ1-1,.,TGCGCCAGCAGCTTGGGCGACAATCAGGGGAGCGCTGAAGCTTTCTTT,CASSLGDNQGSAEAFF
TRBV27,TRBD2,TRBJ2-7,few,TGTGCCAGCAGTTTCCTAGAAGCGGGGTACGAGCAGTACTTC,CASSFLEAGYEQYF
TRBV7-9,.,TRBJ1-1,.,TGTGCCAGCAGCTACGATCTATCGAACACTGAAGCTTTCTTT,CASSYDLSNTEAFF
TRBV4-3,TRBD1,TRBJ2-1,.,TGCGCCAGCAGCCAAAACCCCGCGGCGAGAACAGGGGACAATGAGCAGTTCTTC,CASSQNPAARTGDNEQFF
TRBV27,.,TRBJ2-5,.,TGTGCCAGCAGTCACAGCTTGACAGGCCCGGGACAAGAGACCCAGTACTTC,CASSHSLTGPGQETQYF
TRBV29-1,.,TRBJ2-4,once,TGCAGCGCGATAGAGGACAAAAACATTCAGTACTTC,CSAIEDKNIQYF
TRBV5-4,TRBD2,TRBJ2-1,.,TGTGCCAGCAGCTTGGAGGGACTAGCGGTTCATTACAATGAGCAGTTCTTC,CASSLEGLAVHYNEQFF
TRBV7-9,TRBD1,TRBJ2-5,.,TGTGCCAGCAGCTTAGTCGTCAGGGGGATGGAGACCCAGTACTTC,CASSLVVRGMETQYF
TRBV28,.,TRBJ1-5,.,TGTGCCAGCAGTCGGTCCCCGTGGCCCCAGCATTTT,CASSRSPWPQHF
TRBV18,.,TRBJ1-2,once,TGTGCCAGCTCACCTACAAGCGGGGGGACCAACTATGGCTACACCTTC,CASSPTSGGTNYGYTF
TRBV29-1,.,TRBJ2-2,.,TGCAGCGTTGAAGTCAGTGCGGCCGGGGAGCTGTTTTTT,CSVEVSAAGELFF
TRBV27,TRBD2,TRBJ2-1,.,TGTGCCAGCAGAGGGACTAGCGGGACGGGGTGGGGCTTCTTC,CASRGTSGTGWGFF
TRBV7-6,.,TRBJ2-5,.,TGTGCCAGCAGCTCTAGAAGGGAGTTCCAAGAGACCCAGTACTTC,CASSSRREFQETQYF
TRBV11-2,.,TRBJ2-7,once,TGTGCCAGCAGCTCCAGTTGGAGGAGCTCCTACGAGCAGTACTTC,CASSSSWRSSYEQYF
TRBV10-1,TRBD1,TRBJ2-7,.,TGCGCCAGCAGTGAGTCGATTCAGCGGACAGGGAAGTCCTACGAGCAGTACTTC,CASSESIQRTGKSYEQYF
TRBV10-3,TRBD1,TRBJ2-1,.,TGTGCCATCAGGGGACAGGGATCCTACAATGAGCAGTTCTTC,CAIRGQGSYNEQFF